These 22 T cell receptor beta chains were all obtained from the same sample, sequenced in a study of T cell repertoires in aging, cancer and after chemotherapy. TRB rearrangements spanning V, D and J were amplified using mixed TRB-A/B primers. From the multiplex PCR reads, TCRdb called clonotypes with MiXCR, one entry per CDR3 protein. The sample shows about 9,000 distinct CDR3 sequences, under 35% of them seen only once. Peripheral blood genomic DNA, not sorted cells or RNA, was the template. The sequencing sample was made of blood. Receptor source: a human donor in good health.

By share, this clonotype counts as medium-sized. The rearrangement joins TRBV29-1 to TRBJ2-3; 9 bases align to TRBD2. V dropped 5 bases and J dropped 4; count of bases not matched to a gene: 13. The CDR3 is made up of 16 amino acids. CDR1 and CDR2 from the germline V gene are SQVTM and ANQGSEA. The CDR3 sequence is CSVNRGRGGGADTQYF. The DNA of the CDR3 is TGCAGCGTTAACCGAGGGCGGGGGGGCGGAGCAGATACGCAGTATTTT.

The rearrangement uses TRBV30 and TRBJ2-2, with D maybe TRBD2 (7 bases). The CDR3 has 12 amino acids. Trimming stripped 5 bases from V and 6 bases from J, with 10 bases between. Germline V CDR1 and CDR2: GTSNPN, SVGIG (reference sequence). CDR3 region: CAWGGAPGELFF. CDR3 in DNA: TGTGCCTGGGGGGGGGCCCCCGGGGAGCTGTTTTTT.

The chain recombines TRBV6-1 with TRBJ2-5, with TRBD1 identical over 7 bases. This CDR3 region has 13 residues. V gave up 7 bases and J gave up 6 bases; unmatched junction bases: 8. Germline V gives CDR1 MNHNS, CDR2 SASEGT. CDR3 sequence (DNA): TGTGCCAGCACCGCGGCACAGGGGAAGACCCAGTACTTC. Its protein is CASTAAQGKTQYF.

The rearrangement links TRBV5-6 to TRBJ2-7; D tentatively reads TRBD1 or TRBD2 (6 bases each). The CDR3 contains 12 residues. CDR1 is SGHDT, CDR2 YYEEEE, per germline. The ends were cut back, 3 bases at V and 6 bases at J, with 10 bases in the middle. This chain's CDR3 is CASSWGAGEQYF. DNA of the CDR3: TGTGCCAGCAGCTGGGGGGCCGGCGAGCAGTACTTC.

This chain connects TRBV5-6 to TRBJ1-2; a weak D match, TRBD1 (5 bases). V lost 2 bases to trimming and J lost 0 bases, with 14 bases between them. The CDR3 covers 16 residues. The germline gives CDR1 SGHDT, CDR2 YYEEEE. CDR3 in amino acids: CASSFFSREANYGYTF. CDR3 nucleotides: TGTGCCAGCAGCTTTTTCAGCAGGGAAGCTAACTATGGCTACACCTTC.

This clonotype ranks as medium-sized. The chain carries TRBV29-1 and TRBJ1-2; 7 nucleotides match TRBD1. With 3 bases clipped from V and 6 bases from J, the junction kept 10 bases outside the gene matches. CDR1 is SQVTM and CDR2 is ANQGSEA in the germline V gene. The CDR3 spans 14 residues. CDR3 region: CSVDRQGQFNGYTF. CDR3 sequence (DNA): TGCAGCGTTGATCGACAGGGACAGTTTAATGGCTACACCTTC.

The chain recombines TRBV7-2 with TRBJ1-1; the D gene is possibly TRBD1 (5 bases). Germline lookup yields CDR1 SGHTA and CDR2 FQGNSA. CDR3 size: 13 residues. V lost 3 bases to trimming and J lost 3 bases, with 8 bases between them. The CDR3 region is CASSFRQYTEAFF. The CDR3 nucleotides read TGTGCCAGCAGCTTCCGACAGTACACTGAAGCTTTCTTT.

A remark on this clonotype: The junction differs from germline at one of its ends, possibly a read error. The chain combines TRBV13 with TRBJ2-5, with D possibly being TRBD1 or TRBD2 (6 bases each). Germline lookup yields CDR1 PRHDT and CDR2 FYEKMQ (reference sequence). The CDR3 loop spans 12 amino acids. As DNA, the CDR3 is TGCGCCAGCAGCCCGGGGGCAGAGACCCAGTACTTC. Amino acids: CASSPGAETQYF.

By share, this clonotype counts as medium-sized (0.01 to 0.1%). This rearrangement joins TRBV19 to TRBJ2-5, with D possibly matching TRBD2 (6 bases). This CDR3 is 13 amino acids long. Trimming stripped 6 bases from V and 5 bases from J, with 13 bases between. The germline V gene encodes CDR1 LNHDA and CDR2 SQIVND (reference sequence). CDR3 nucleotide sequence: TGTGCCAGTAGGCCCAATGGAGGGGAGACCCAGTACTTC. This codes for CASRPNGGETQYF.

This clonotype was seen a handful of times. This chain joins TRBV18 and TRBJ2-1; 12 positions match TRBD1. Trimming took 4 bases from V and 5 from J; bases not matched to a gene: 0. The CDR3 totals 14 residues. CDR1 and CDR2 (germline): KGHSH, LQKENI. The CDR3 nucleotides are TGTGCCAGCTCACGGGACAGGGGGCACAATGAGCAGTTCTTC. This gives the protein CASSRDRGHNEQFF. The whole variable domain, filled in from reference TRBV18 and TRBJ2-1, reads NAGVMQNPRHLVRRRGQEARLRCSPMKGHSHVYWYRQLPEEGLKFMVYLQKENIIDESGMPKERFSAEFPKEGPSILRIQQVVRGDSAAYFCASSRDRGHNEQFFGPGTRLTVL.

By share, this clonotype counts as medium-sized. The chain uses TRBV6-1 and TRBJ2-7; D perhaps matches TRBD1 (5 bases). V shed 4 bases and J shed 4 bases, with 8 bases lying between them. This CDR3 comprises 12 residues. Germline lookup yields CDR1 MNHNS and CDR2 SASEGT. CDR3 sequence (DNA): TGTGCCAGCAGTGCCACAGGTTACGAGCAGTACTTC. The encoded protein is CASSATGYEQYF.

This clonotype occurred a few times. J is TRBJ2-5 and V is TRBV7-2; a weak D match, TRBD2 (6 bases). Germline assignment: CDR1 SGHTA and CDR2 FQGNSA. V was clipped by 5 bases and J by 5 bases, with 12 bases between them. This CDR3 is 13 amino acids long. For the CDR3, the DNA is TGTGCCAGCAGCCCCTTGCGGGGTGAGACCCAGTACTTC. It is translated as CASSPLRGETQYF.

This clonotype came up a few times. The chain has TRBV12-3 or TRBV12-4 and TRBJ1-1; 7 nucleotides line up with TRBD1. V lost 6 bases to trimming and J lost 6 bases; unmatched junction nucleotides: 10. This CDR3 region has 14 residues. This CDR3 reads CASSHRGVGPEAFF. The CDR3 bases are TGTGCCAGCAGCCACAGGGGTGTGGGACCTGAAGCTTTCTTT.

The rearrangement joins TRBV20-1 to TRBJ1-6, with D perhaps matching TRBD1 (5 bases). Trimming removed 6 bases from V and 7 bases from J, with 13 bases in between. CDR1 and CDR2 (germline): DFQATT, SNEGSKA (reference sequence). CDR3 length: 13 amino acids. The chain's CDR3 is CSAARDGNSPLHF. CDR3 coding DNA: TGCAGTGCCGCCCGGGACGGGAATTCACCCCTCCACTTT.

This clonotype came up a few times. Sequence at one end of the junction differs from germline and may be a read error. The V and J genes are TRBV6-2 or TRBV6-3 and TRBJ2-1, with 9 bases identical to TRBD1. In germline, CDR1 is MNHEY, CDR2 SVGEGT. The CDR3 is made up of 16 amino acids. DNA for the CDR3: TGTGCCAGCAGTGACTCGGGACAGGGTTTTTCCAATGAGCAGTTCTTC. This sequence encodes CASSDSGQGFSNEQFF.

This clonotype was seen a handful of times. The chain carries TRBV29-1 and TRBJ1-2; TRBD1 aligns across 7 bases. Trimming cost V 1 base and J 1 base; bases outside gene matches: 9. The CDR3 has 16 residues. Germline assignment: CDR1 SQVTM and CDR2 ANQGSEA. CDR3 DNA: TGCAGCGTTGAAGCTTGGTGGACAGGAGATAACTATGGCTACACCTTC. This codes for CSVEAWWTGDNYGYTF.

The count of this clonotype is one. The chain carries TRBV6-6 and TRBJ2-2; 7 bases are a match to TRBD1. CDR1 is MNHNY, CDR2 SVGAGI, per germline (reference sequence). This CDR3 has 15 residues. V was pared by 2 bases and J by 4 bases, with 4 bases of the junction left unmatched. As DNA, the CDR3 is TGTGCCAGCAGTTACGGACAGGTTGGCACCGGGGAGCTGTTTTTT. This translates into CASSYGQVGTGELFF.

V is TRBV7-2 and J is TRBJ1-1; D not certain. Germline loops: CDR1 SGHTA, CDR2 FQGNSA. V lost 5 bases, J lost 3 bases, and 10 bases lay in between. CDR3 length: 13 residues. The CDR3 DNA sequence: TGTGCCAGCAGCAGCCGGGCCGACACTGAAGCTTTCTTT. This codes for CASSSRADTEAFF. The whole variable domain, remainder taken from reference TRBV7-2 and TRBJ1-1, is GAGVSQSPSNKVTEKGKDVELRCDPISGHTALYWYRQSLGQGLEFLIYFQGNSAPDKSGLPSDRFSAERTGGSVSTLTIQRTQQEDSAVYLCASSSRADTEAFFGQGTRLTVV.

This clonotype turned up a few times. J is TRBJ1-3 and V is TRBV6-1; D not certain. This CDR3 has 13 residues. V dropped 4 bases and J dropped 1 base, with 5 bases sitting between them. The germline V gene has CDR1 MNHNS and CDR2 SASEGT. The CDR3 nucleotides are TGTGCCAGCAGTGGTAGGTCTGGAAACACCATATATTTT. This translates into CASSGRSGNTIYF.

This clonotype was seen only a few times. The chain links TRBV6-2 or TRBV6-3 to TRBJ2-7, with D possibly TRBD2 on 5 matching bases. Germline assignment: CDR1 MNHEY and CDR2 SVGEGT. This CDR3 comprises 13 residues. V was shortened by 7 bases and J by 7 bases, with 17 bases between the two germline ends. CDR3 sequence: CASTLTPTGEQYF. CDR3 nucleotides: TGTGCCAGCACTTTAACTCCGACGGGGGAGCAGTACTTC.

The chain carries TRBV6-6 and TRBJ2-7; a weak D match, TRBD2 (7 bases). Germline V lookup: CDR1 MNHNY, CDR2 SVGAGI (reference sequence). Trimming removed 7 bases at V and 6 bases at J, with 13 bases between. The length of the CDR3 is 12 residues. The chain's CDR3 is CASMGGLGEQYF. The CDR3 bases are TGTGCCAGCATGGGGGGGCTCGGCGAGCAGTACTTC.

Worth noting for this clonotype: At one boundary the junction diverges from the germline segment, which might be a read error. The genes are TRBV6-5 and TRBJ1-5; D is unresolved. Germline CDR1 reads MNHEY; CDR2 reads SVGAGI. The CDR3 has 12 amino acids. CDR3 nucleotide sequence: TGTGCCATCAGTGCAAGCAATCAGCCCCAGCATTTT. Its translation is CAISASNQPQHF.